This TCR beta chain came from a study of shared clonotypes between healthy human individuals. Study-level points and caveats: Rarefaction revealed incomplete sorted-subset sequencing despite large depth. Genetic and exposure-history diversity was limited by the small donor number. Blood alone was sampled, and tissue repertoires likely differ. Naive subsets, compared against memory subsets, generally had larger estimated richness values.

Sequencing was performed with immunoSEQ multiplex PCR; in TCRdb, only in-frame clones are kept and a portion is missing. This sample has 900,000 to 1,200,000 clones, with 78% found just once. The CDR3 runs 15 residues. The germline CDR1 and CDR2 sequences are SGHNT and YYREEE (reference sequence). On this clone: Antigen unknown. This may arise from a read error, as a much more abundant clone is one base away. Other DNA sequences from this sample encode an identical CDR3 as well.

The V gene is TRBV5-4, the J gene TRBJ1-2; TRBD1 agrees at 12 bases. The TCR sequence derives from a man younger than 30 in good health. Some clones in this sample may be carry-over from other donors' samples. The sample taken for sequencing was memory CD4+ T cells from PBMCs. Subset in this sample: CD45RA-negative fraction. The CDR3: CASRPGQGADYGYTF. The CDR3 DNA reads TGTGCCAGCAGACCGGGACAGGGGGCGGACTATGGCTACACCTTT.